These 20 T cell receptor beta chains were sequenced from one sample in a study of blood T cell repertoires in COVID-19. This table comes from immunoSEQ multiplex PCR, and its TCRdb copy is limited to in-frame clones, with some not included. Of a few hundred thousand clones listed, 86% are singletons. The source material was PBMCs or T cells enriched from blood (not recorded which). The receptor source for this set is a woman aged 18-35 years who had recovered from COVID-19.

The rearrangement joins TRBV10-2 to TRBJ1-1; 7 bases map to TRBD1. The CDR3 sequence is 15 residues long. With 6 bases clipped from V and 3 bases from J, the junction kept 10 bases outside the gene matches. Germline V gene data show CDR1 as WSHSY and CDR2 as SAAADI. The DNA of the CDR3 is TGCGCCAGCAGGCAACCGACAGGGCCTCACACTGAAGCTTTCTTT. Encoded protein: CASRQPTGPHTEAFF.

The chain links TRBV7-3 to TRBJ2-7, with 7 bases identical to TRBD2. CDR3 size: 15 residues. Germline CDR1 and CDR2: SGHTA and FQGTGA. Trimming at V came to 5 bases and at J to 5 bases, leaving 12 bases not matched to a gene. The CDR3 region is CASSKSGTLADEQYF. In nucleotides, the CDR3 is TGTGCCAGCAGCAAAAGCGGGACCCTGGCGGACGAGCAGTACTTC.

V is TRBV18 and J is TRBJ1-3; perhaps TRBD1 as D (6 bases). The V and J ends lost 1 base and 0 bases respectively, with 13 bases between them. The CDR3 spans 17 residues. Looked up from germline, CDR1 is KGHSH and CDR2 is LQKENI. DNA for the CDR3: TGTGCCAGCTCACCACAAGCAGGGGTTAGCTCTGGAAACACCATATATTTT. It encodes CASSPQAGVSSGNTIYF.

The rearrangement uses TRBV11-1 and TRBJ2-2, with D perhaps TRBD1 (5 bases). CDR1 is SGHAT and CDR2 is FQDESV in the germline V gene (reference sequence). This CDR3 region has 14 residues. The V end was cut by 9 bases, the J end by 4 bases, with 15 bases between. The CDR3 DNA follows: TGTGCCAGTATACAGGTCCCGAGCACCGGGGAGCTGTTTTTT. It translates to CASIQVPSTGELFF. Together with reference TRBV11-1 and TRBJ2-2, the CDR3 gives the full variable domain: EAEVAQSPRYKITEKSQAVAFWCDPISGHATLYWYRQILGQGPELLVQFQDESVVDDSQLPKDRFSAERLKGVDSTLKIQPAELGDSAMYLCASIQVPSTGELFFGEGSRLTVL.

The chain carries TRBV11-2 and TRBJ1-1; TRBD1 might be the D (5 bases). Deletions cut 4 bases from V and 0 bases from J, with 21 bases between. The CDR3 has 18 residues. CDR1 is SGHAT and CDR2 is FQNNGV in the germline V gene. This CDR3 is CASSSPIPTDIMNTEAFF. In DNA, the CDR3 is TGTGCCAGCAGCTCCCCGATCCCGACAGATATCATGAACACTGAAGCTTTCTTT.

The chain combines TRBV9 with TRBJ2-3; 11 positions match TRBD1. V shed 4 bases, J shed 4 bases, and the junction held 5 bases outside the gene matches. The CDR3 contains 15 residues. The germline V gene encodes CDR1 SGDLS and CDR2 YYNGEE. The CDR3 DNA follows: TGTGCCAGCAGCCTCGGGACAGGGGGTCCAGATACGCAGTATTTT. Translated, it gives CASSLGTGGPDTQYF.

The CDR3 loop is CAWSQGGTDTQYF. The CDR3 coding sequence is TGTGCCTGGAGTCAAGGGGGCACAGATACGCAGTATTTT. The rearrangement links TRBV30 to TRBJ2-3; D is possibly TRBD1 (5 bases). V was pared by 2 bases and J by 1 base, with 7 bases between. This CDR3 has 13 residues. Germline-derived CDR1 and CDR2 are GTSNPN and SVGIG (reference sequence).

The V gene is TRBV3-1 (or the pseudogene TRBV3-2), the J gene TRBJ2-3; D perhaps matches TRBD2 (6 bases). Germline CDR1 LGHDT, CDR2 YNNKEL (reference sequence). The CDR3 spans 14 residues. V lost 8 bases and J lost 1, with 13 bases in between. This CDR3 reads CASLGRGRTDTQYF. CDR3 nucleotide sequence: TGTGCCAGCCTCGGGCGGGGCCGCACAGATACGCAGTATTTT.

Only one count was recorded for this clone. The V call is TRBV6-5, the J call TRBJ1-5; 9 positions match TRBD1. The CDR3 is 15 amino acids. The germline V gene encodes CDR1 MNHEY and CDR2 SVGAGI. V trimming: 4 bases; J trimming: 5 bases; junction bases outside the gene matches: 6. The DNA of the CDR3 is TGTGCCAGCAGTTCAACAGGGGGCGGTGATCAGCCCCAGCATTTT. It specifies CASSSTGGGDQPQHF.

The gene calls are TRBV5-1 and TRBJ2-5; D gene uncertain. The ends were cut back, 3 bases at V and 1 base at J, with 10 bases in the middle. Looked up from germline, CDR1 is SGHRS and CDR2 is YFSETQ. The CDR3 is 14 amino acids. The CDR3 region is CASSYDNSQETQYF. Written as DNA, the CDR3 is TGCGCCAGCAGCTATGACAACTCCCAAGAGACCCAGTACTTC.

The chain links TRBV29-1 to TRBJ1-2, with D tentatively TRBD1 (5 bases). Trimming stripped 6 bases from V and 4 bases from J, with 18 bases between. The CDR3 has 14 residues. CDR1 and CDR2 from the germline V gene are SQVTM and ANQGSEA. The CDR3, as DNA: TGCAGCGTCGAGTTCAGGGTCCCCTTCTATGGCTACACCTTC. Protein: CSVEFRVPFYGYTF.

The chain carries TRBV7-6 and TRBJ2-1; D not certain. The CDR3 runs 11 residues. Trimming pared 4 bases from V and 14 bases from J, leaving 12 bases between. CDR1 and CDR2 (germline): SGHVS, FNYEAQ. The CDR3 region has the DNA TGTGCCAGCAGCTCATTGGCGGATGAGTTCTTC. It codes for CASSSLADEFF.

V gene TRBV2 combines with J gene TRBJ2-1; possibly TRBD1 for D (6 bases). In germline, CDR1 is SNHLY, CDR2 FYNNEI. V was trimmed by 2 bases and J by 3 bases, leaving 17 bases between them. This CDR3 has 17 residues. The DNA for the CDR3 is TGTGCCAGCAGTGAAATGACCGGAGGACAGCTCTACAATGAGCAGTTCTTC. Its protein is CASSEMTGGQLYNEQFF.

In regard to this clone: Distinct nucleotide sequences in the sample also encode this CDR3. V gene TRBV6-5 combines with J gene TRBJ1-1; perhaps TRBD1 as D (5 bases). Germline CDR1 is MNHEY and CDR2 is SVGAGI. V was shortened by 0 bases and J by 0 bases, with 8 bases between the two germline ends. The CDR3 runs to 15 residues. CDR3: CASSYSGQLNTEAFF. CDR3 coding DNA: TGTGCCAGCAGTTACTCGGGGCAGTTGAACACTGAAGCTTTCTTT.

The CDR3 reads CASSPGLADEQYF. The CDR3 DNA sequence: TGTGCCAGTAGTCCGGGACTAGCTGACGAGCAGTACTTC. The chain uses TRBV19 and TRBJ2-7, with TRBD2 matching over 9 bases. The germline CDR1 and CDR2 sequences are LNHDA and SQIVND (reference sequence). J gave up 5 bases and V 5 bases, and 4 bases lay outside the gene matches. The CDR3 length is 13 residues. Based on the CDR3 plus reference TRBV19 and TRBJ2-7, the full variable domain is DGGITQSPKYLFRKEGQNVTLSCEQNLNHDAMYWYRQDPGQGLRLIYYSQIVNDFQKGDIAEGYSVSREKKESFPLTVTSAQKNPTAFYLCASSPGLADEQYFGPGTRLTVT.

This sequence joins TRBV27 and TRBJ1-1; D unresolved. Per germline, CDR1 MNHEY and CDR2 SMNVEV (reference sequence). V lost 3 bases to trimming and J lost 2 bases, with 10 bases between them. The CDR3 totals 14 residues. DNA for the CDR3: TGTGCCAGCAGTTTTTCAACGGGAAACACTGAAGCTTTCTTT. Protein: CASSFSTGNTEAFF.

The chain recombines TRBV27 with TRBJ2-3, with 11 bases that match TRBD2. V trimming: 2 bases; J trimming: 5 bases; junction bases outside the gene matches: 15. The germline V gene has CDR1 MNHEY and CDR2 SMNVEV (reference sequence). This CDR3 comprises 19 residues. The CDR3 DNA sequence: TGTGCCAGCAGTTTACGTCAGGGAATAGCGGGGGGGCCCAAAGATACGCAGTATTTT. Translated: CASSLRQGIAGGPKDTQYF.

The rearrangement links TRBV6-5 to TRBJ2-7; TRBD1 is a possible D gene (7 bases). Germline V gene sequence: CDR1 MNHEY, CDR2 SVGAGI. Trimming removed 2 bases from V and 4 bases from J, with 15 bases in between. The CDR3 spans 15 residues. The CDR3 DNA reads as TGTGCCAGCAGTTACCTGCGGGACAGCCTTTACGAGCAGTACTTC. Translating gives CASSYLRDSLYEQYF.

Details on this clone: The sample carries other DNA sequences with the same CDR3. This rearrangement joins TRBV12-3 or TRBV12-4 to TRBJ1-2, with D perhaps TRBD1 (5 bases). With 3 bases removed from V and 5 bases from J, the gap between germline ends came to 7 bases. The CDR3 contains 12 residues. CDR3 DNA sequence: TGTGCCAGCAGTTTTGGGGGGTATGGCTACACCTTC. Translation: CASSFGGYGYTF.

The CDR3 region is CASSAAAKTQYF. CDR3 DNA sequence: TGTGCCAGCAGCGCAGCAGCGAAGACCCAGTACTTC. The chain links TRBV5-6 to TRBJ2-5; no firm D call. The CDR3 extends over 12 amino acids. The V gene's germline CDR1 is SGHDT and CDR2 YYEEEE. Trimming removed 4 bases at V and 6 bases at J, with 10 bases between.